Presented here are 18 T cell receptor beta chains from one specimen sequenced in a study of cytomegalovirus exposure and HLA in healthy donors. PCR was performed using 60 Vbeta and 13 Jbeta primers. TCRdb's table, derived via immunoSEQ multiplex PCR, lists solely in-frame clones and lacks some. Seen here are some 100,000 clones, 75% to 90% observed once, and the top ten hold about 4.3%. The specimen sequenced was PBMCs. The receptors shown here come from a man in his thirties or forties in good health and CMV-seronegative.

The rearrangement joins TRBV19 to TRBJ1-5; perhaps TRBD1 as D (5 bases). The CDR3 contains 13 residues. V was cut by 10 bases and J by 3 bases, with 13 bases left in between. Germline loops: CDR1 LNHDA, CDR2 SQIVND (reference sequence). The CDR3 spells CATGGTYNQPQHF. In nucleotides, the CDR3 is TGTGCCACTGGGGGGACTTACAATCAGCCCCAGCATTTT.

By proportion, this clone is large (0.1 to 1%). This rearrangement joins TRBV6-1 to TRBJ2-7; a possible D gene is TRBD2 (7 bases). Trimming stripped 1 base from V and 5 bases from J, with 18 bases between. Germline V gene lookup returns CDR1 MNHNS and CDR2 SASEGT. This CDR3 has 16 amino acids. Written as DNA, the CDR3 is TGTGCCAGCAGTGAAGAAACAGGTGGGGGGGCCCACGAGCAGTACTTC. This translates into CASSEETGGGAHEQYF.

The chain couples TRBV18 to TRBJ2-7; TRBD1 matches at 9 bases. The junction had 3 bases not matched to a gene; V was cut back by 1 base and J by 2 bases. The CDR3 length is 15 residues. Germline assignment: CDR1 KGHSH and CDR2 LQKENI. CDR3 coding DNA: TGTGCCAGCTCACCACGGACAGGGGACCCCTACGAGCAGTACTTC. It is translated as CASSPRTGDPYEQYF. The variable domain in full, with the rest retrieved from reference TRBV18 and TRBJ2-7, is NAGVMQNPRHLVRRRGQEARLRCSPMKGHSHVYWYRQLPEEGLKFMVYLQKENIIDESGMPKERFSAEFPKEGPSILRIQQVVRGDSAAYFCASSPRTGDPYEQYFGPGTRLTVT.

The gene calls are TRBV5-1 and TRBJ2-7; D not resolved. CDR1 and CDR2 (germline): SGHRS, YFSETQ. The CDR3 sequence is 17 residues long. The V end lost 4 bases, the J end lost 4 bases, and 24 bases lay between the germline ends. Here the CDR3 reads CASSPAEWSSSRYEQYF. CDR3 in DNA: TGCGCCAGCAGCCCCGCAGAGTGGAGCAGCTCTCGATACGAGCAGTACTTC.

The chain recombines TRBV6-5 with TRBJ2-7, with TRBD2 identical over 8 bases. The length of the CDR3 is 14 residues. V was pared by 4 bases and J by 7 bases, with 9 bases of the junction left unmatched. Per the germline V gene, CDR1 is MNHEY and CDR2 is SVGAGI. The chain's CDR3 is CASSSLSGGGEQYF. In DNA form, the CDR3 reads TGTGCCAGCAGTTCTCTCTCCGGCGGGGGGGAGCAGTACTTC.

This chain uses TRBV5-6 with TRBJ1-5; D may be TRBD1 (6 bases). Per the germline V gene, CDR1 is SGHDT and CDR2 is YYEEEE. The CDR3 has 15 residues. V dropped 3 bases and J dropped 6 bases, with 16 bases sitting between them. The CDR3 loop is CASSSRTAPSQPQHF. CDR3 in DNA: TGTGCCAGCAGCTCCCGGACAGCCCCGAGTCAGCCCCAGCATTTT.

The V call is TRBV2, the J call TRBJ1-4, with TRBD1 identical over 9 bases. The junction had 9 bases not matched to a gene; V was cut back by 6 bases and J by 4 bases. This CDR3 is 16 amino acids long. Germline V gene sequence: CDR1 SNHLY, CDR2 FYNNEI. In DNA, the CDR3 is TGTGCCAGCAGCACCTCCGGGGACAGGGATAATGAAAAACTGTTTTTT. It codes for CASSTSGDRDNEKLFF. Full variable domain (outside the CDR3, taken from reference TRBV2 and TRBJ1-4): EPEVTQTPSHQVTQMGQEVILRCVPISNHLYFYWYRQILGQKVEFLVSFYNNEISEKSEIFDDQFSVERPDGSNFTLKIRSTKLEDSAMYFCASSTSGDRDNEKLFFGSGTQLSVL.

J is TRBJ2-3 and V is TRBV7-9; weak D call: TRBD1 (6 bases). Germline CDR1 and CDR2: SEHNR and FQNEAQ (reference sequence). The CDR3 has 15 amino acids. The V end lost 5 bases, the J end lost 0 bases, and 12 bases lay between the germline ends. Written as DNA, the CDR3 is TGTGCCAGCAGCCGAACAAGGGGGAGCACAGATACGCAGTATTTT. Encoded protein: CASSRTRGSTDTQYF.

The chain has TRBV7-8 and TRBJ2-3; 7 positions agree with TRBD2. The CDR3 spans 19 residues. Trimming took 1 base from V and 2 from J; bases not matched to a gene: 15. Per germline, CDR1 SGHVS and CDR2 FQNEAQ. CDR3 nucleotides: TGTGCCAGCAGCTTAGGGGGGTCTAGCGGAGACCTAGACACAGATACGCAGTATTTT. Its protein is CASSLGGSSGDLDTDTQYF. The full variable domain, its missing parts supplied by reference TRBV7-8 and TRBJ2-3, is GAGVSQSPRYKVAKRGQDVALRCDPISGHVSLFWYQQALGQGPEFLTYFQNEAQLDKSGLPSDRFFAERPEGSVSTLKIQRTQQEDSAVYLCASSLGGSSGDLDTDTQYFGPGTRLTVL.

V gene TRBV9 combines with J gene TRBJ2-7, with a weak D call TRBD1 (5 bases). Germline lookup yields CDR1 SGDLS and CDR2 YYNGEE. V lost 0 bases and J lost 0, with 10 bases in between. CDR3 length: 15 residues. DNA of the CDR3: TGTGCCAGCAGCGTAGAATCAGGGATCTCCTACGAGCAGTACTTC. Its translation is CASSVESGISYEQYF.

The J gene is TRBJ2-7, the V gene TRBV2; 8 bases match TRBD2. The V segment lost 2 bases and the J segment 12 bases; nucleotides outside the gene matches: 9. In germline, CDR1 is SNHLY, CDR2 FYNNEI. The CDR3 runs to 13 residues. The CDR3 region has the DNA TGTGCCAGCAGTGAAAATCGGGAGGGAGTCCCGTACTTC. Translated, it gives CASSENREGVPYF.

This clone was detected once. The chain couples TRBV10-3 to TRBJ2-5; D is possibly TRBD1 (6 bases). The CDR3 covers 13 residues. Germline V gene lookup returns CDR1 ENHRY and CDR2 SYGVKD. V was clipped by 6 bases and J by 0 bases, with 8 bases between them. CDR3 nucleotides: TGTGCCATCAGCCGGGACAACCAAGAGACCCAGTACTTC. Translation: CAISRDNQETQYF.

V is TRBV6-1 and J is TRBJ2-1; no definite D call. Trimming cost V 7 bases and J 1 base, with 11 bases left between them. Germline values: CDR1 MNHNS, CDR2 SASEGT. This CDR3 has 14 amino acids. The CDR3 loop is CASTPGPSYNEQFF. CDR3 in DNA: TGTGCCAGCACCCCTGGCCCTTCCTACAATGAGCAGTTCTTC.

V usage is TRBV7-2 and J usage is TRBJ2-4; tentative D call: TRBD1 (6 bases). The CDR3 runs 17 residues. The germline V gene has CDR1 SGHTA and CDR2 FQGNSA. Trimming pared 5 bases from V and 0 bases from J, leaving 17 bases between. The CDR3 DNA follows: TGTGCCAGCAGCGCGGACAGTCCCGTAGTAGCCAAAAACATTCAGTACTTC. Protein: CASSADSPVVAKNIQYF.

The chain employs TRBV2 and TRBJ2-7; possibly TRBD2 for D (5 bases). V lost 6 bases and J lost 3, with 15 bases in between. Germline V gene sequence: CDR1 SNHLY, CDR2 FYNNEI. CDR3 length: 14 residues. The CDR3 region is CASSRNGRGYEQYF. CDR3 DNA: TGTGCCAGCAGCCGAAACGGCCGGGGCTACGAGCAGTACTTC.

The rearrangement uses TRBV23-1 and TRBJ2-7, with 7 bases lining up with TRBD1. TRBV23-1 is assigned to the ORF class and has an uncertain function. The J segment lost 5 bases and the V segment lost 0 bases, leaving 25 bases of the junction unmatched. CDR3 length: 21 residues. CDR3 region: CASSQSDFRRPTTGNSDEQYF. CDR3 sequence (DNA): TGCGCCAGCAGTCAATCGGACTTCCGTCGTCCCACGACAGGGAATAGCGACGAGCAGTACTTC.

Notes on this clone: Sequence at one end of the junction differs from germline and may be a read error. The chain employs TRBV6-6 and TRBJ1-5; D uncertain. The CDR3 is 15 amino acids. CDR1 is MNHNY, CDR2 SVGAGI, per germline (reference sequence). The CDR3 sequence is CASTYSRDSNQPQHF. As DNA, the CDR3 is TGTGCCAGCACTTACTCTCGGGATAGCAATCAGCCCCAGCATTTT.

The V and J genes are TRBV4-2 and TRBJ1-4; D may be TRBD1 (5 bases). This CDR3 is built from 18 residues. V was cut by 4 bases and J by 0 bases, with 18 bases left in between. The germline V gene encodes CDR1 LGHNA and CDR2 YNFKEQ. CDR3 region: CASSPQGPIIATNEKLFF. CDR3 bases: TGTGCCAGCAGCCCGCAGGGCCCCATTATTGCAACTAATGAAAAACTGTTTTTT.